This T cell receptor (beta chain) was identified in a study of immune heterogeneity within non-small cell lung tumors. Whole-study findings and limits: Different patients shared few of their high-frequency T-cell receptor beta clonotypes.

This CDR3 region has 13 residues. V shed 6 bases, J shed 10 bases, and the junction held 7 bases outside the gene matches. CDR1 is MNHEY and CDR2 is SMNVEV in the germline V gene (reference sequence). Bulk tumor genomic DNA, 600 ng per sample, was used as template. In surgery, several biopsies were collected from each primary tumor at widely spaced sites. Undergoing curative surgery were patients whose non-small cell lung cancer was untreated and newly diagnosed. Multiplex PCR (32 V and 13 J primers) was used to amplify the TCR beta CDR3. One entry per CDR3 protein results from TCRdb running MiXCR on the multiplex PCR reads. The table has under 20,000 distinct CDR3 sequences, around 28% seen once. By its share, this clonotype is medium-sized (0.01 to 0.1%). Its antigen remains unidentified.

The sample comprised lung tumor tissue. The chain combines TRBV27 with TRBJ2-1; TRBD2 matches at 9 bases. This clonotype originated in a man aged 40-55 years with non-small cell lung cancer. The DNA for the CDR3 is TGTGCCAGCAGCCGACTAGCGGTGACGGAGCAGTTCTTC. Residues: CASSRLAVTEQFF.